There are many counts of the clone carrying this T cell receptor beta chain. Its antigen is not identified. The germline V gene has CDR1 WNHNN and CDR2 SYGVQD (reference sequence). CDR3 length: 16 amino acids. V dropped 3 bases and J dropped 0 bases, with 15 bases sitting between them. This specimen comes from a study of CD8+CD57+ T cells in acquired aplastic anemia. Study-wide context: An average of about 3.2 ug of DNA was obtained from sorted CD4+ and CD8+ cells. Healthy-donor CD4+ cells averaged roughly 10.8 million reads. Study conclusions and caveats: Patients and controls were found to share fewer than 35 CD8+ CDR3 sequences. CD8+ Simpson's diversity did not differ significantly between patients and controls.

Researchers used genomic DNA as the template to profile TCR beta VDJ and CDR3. TCRdb redid the calling of the reads with MiXCR, one entry per CDR3 protein. The sample consists of about 200,000 distinct CDR3 sequences, 34% of them appearing once. The sequenced sample consisted of sorted CD4+, CD8+, or CD8+CD57+ T cells (not recorded which) from PBMCs. The rearrangement joins TRBV10-1 to TRBJ2-7; no reliable D call. The receptor's source is a human donor in good health, serving as a control. CDR3 bases: TGCGCCAGCAGTGAAAGAGTGGGTCTTAGCTCCTACGAGCAGTACTTC. Its translation: CASSERVGLSSYEQYF.